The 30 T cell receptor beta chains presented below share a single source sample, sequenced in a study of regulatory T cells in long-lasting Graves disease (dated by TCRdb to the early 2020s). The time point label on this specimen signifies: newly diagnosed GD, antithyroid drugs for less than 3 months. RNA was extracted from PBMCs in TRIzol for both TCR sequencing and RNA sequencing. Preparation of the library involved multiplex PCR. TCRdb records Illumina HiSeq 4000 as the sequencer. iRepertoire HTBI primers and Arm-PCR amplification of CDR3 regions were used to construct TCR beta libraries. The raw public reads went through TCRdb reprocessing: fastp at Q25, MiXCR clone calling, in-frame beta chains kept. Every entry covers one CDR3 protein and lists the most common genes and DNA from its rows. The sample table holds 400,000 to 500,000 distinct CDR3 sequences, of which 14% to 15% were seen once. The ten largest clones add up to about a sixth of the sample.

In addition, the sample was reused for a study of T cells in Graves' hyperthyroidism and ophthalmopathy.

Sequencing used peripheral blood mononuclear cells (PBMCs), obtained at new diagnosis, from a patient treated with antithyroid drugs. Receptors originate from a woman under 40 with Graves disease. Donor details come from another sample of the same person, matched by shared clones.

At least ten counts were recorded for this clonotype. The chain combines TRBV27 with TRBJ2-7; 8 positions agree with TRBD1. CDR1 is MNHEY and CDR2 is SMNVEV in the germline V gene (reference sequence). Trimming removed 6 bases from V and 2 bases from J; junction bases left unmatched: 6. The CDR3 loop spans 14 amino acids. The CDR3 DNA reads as TGTGCCAGCAGAGGCAGGGGGCGTACCTACGAGCAGTACTTC. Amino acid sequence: CASRGRGRTYEQYF.

CDR3 nucleotide sequence: TGTGCCAGCAGCCCCGGGACCTCGGGCGAGCAGTACTTC. Encoded protein: CASSPGTSGEQYF. The chain links TRBV5-6 to TRBJ2-7; either TRBD1 or TRBD2 may fit D (5 bases each). Germline CDR1 reads SGHDT; CDR2 reads YYEEEE. The CDR3 has 13 amino acids. V was shortened by 4 bases and J by 6 bases, with 14 bases between the two germline ends.

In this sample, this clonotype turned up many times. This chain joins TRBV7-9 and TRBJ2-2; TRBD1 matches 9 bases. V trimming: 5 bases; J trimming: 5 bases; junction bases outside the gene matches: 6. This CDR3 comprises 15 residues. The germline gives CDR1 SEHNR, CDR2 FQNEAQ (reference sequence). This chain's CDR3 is CASSPPGQGTGELFF. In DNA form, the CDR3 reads TGTGCCAGCAGCCCGCCGGGACAGGGAACCGGGGAGCTGTTTTTT.

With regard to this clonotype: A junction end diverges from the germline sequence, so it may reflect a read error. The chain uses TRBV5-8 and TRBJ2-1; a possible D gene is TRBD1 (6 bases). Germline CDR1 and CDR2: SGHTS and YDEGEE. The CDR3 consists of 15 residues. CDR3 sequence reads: CASTLGTNQNNEQFF. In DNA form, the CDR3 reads TGTGCCAGCACCTTGGGGACAAACCAGAACAATGAGCAGTTCTTC.

CDR3 DNA sequence: TGTGCCAGCTGCCGTACAGGGCGCCCCACAGATACGCAGTATTTT. Translated, it gives CASCRTGRPTDTQYF. V gene TRBV25-1 combines with J gene TRBJ2-3, with D perhaps matching TRBD1 (6 bases). The CDR3 extends over 15 amino acids. In germline, CDR1 is MGHDK, CDR2 SYGVNS. Between the trimmed V and J ends, which lost 8 bases and 2 bases, there was a span of 17 bases.

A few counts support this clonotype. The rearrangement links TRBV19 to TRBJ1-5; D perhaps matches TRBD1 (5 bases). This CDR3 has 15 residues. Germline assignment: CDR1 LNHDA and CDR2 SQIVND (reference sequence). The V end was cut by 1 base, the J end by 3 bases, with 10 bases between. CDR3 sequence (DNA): TGTGCCAGTAGTATAGTTGGCAGGGACAATCAGCCCCAGCATTTT. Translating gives CASSIVGRDNQPQHF.

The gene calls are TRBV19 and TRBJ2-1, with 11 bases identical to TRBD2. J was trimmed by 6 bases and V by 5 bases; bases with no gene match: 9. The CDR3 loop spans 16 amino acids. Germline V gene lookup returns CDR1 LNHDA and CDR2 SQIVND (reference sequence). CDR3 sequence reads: CASSRTGTSGFNEQFF. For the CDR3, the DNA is TGTGCCAGTAGTCGCACCGGGACTAGCGGCTTCAATGAGCAGTTCTTC. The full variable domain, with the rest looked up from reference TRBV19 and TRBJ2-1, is DGGITQSPKYLFRKEGQNVTLSCEQNLNHDAMYWYRQDPGQGLRLIYYSQIVNDFQKGDIAEGYSVSREKKESFPLTVTSAQKNPTAFYLCASSRTGTSGFNEQFFGPGTRLTVL.

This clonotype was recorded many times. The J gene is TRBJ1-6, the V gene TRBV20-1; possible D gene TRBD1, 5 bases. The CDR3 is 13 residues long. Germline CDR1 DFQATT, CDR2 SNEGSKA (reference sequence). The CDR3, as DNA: TGCAGCACCGGCGGAGTCCCAGGGAGACCCCTCCACTTT. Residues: CSTGGVPGRPLHF.

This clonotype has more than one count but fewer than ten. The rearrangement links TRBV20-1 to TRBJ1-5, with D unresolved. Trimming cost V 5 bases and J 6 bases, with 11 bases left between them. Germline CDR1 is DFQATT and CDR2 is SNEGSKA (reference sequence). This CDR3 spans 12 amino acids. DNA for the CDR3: TGCAGTGCTGATCTCTCGGCTCAGCCCCAGCATTTT. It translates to CSADLSAQPQHF.

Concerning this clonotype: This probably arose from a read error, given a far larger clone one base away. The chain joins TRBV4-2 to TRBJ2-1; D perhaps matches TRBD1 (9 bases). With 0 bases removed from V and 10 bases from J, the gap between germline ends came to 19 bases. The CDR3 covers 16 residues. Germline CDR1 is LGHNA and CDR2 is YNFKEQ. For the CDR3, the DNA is TGTGCCAGCAGCCAAGATAGCGGGGACAGGGACTACGAGCAGTTCTTC. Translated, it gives CASSQDSGDRDYEQFF.

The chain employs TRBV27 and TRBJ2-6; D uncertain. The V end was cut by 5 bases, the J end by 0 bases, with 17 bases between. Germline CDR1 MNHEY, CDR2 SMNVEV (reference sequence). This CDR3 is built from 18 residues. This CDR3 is CASSLWSNAISGANVLTF. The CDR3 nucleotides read TGTGCCAGCAGTCTCTGGTCGAACGCTATCTCTGGGGCCAACGTCCTGACTTTC.

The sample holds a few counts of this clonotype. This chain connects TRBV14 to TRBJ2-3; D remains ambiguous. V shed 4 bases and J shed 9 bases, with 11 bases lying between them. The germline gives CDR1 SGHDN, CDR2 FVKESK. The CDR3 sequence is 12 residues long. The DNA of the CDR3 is TGTGCCAGCAGCCTGGTAGGGATCACGCAGTATTTT. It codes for CASSLVGITQYF. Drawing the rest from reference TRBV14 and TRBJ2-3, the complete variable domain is EAGVTQFPSHSVIEKGQTVTLRCDPISGHDNLYWYRRVMGKEIKFLLHFVKESKQDESGMPNNRFLAERTGGTYSTLKVQPAELEDSGVYFCASSLVGITQYFGPGTRLTVL.

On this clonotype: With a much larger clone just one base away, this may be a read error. The CDR3 region has the DNA TGTGCCAGCGGCTCACTCCTCCCGCGTAGCACAGATACGCAGTATTTT. Its protein product is CASGSLLPRSTDTQYF. This rearrangement joins TRBV7-9 to TRBJ2-3; D is undetermined. Germline V lookup: CDR1 SEHNR, CDR2 FQNEAQ (reference sequence). The CDR3 totals 16 residues. V shed 8 bases and J shed 0 bases, with 18 bases lying between them.

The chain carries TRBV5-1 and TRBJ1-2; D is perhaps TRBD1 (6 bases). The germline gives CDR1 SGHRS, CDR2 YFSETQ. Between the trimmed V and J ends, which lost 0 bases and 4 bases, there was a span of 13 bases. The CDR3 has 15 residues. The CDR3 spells CASSLEPGQPYGYTF. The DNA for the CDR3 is TGCGCCAGCAGCTTGGAACCCGGACAGCCCTATGGCTACACCTTC.

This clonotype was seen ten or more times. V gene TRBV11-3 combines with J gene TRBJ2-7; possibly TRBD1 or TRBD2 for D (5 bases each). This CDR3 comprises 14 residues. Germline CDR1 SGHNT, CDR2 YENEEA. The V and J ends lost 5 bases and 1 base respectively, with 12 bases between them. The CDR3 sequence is CASSPRDGSYEQYF. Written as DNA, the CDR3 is TGTGCCAGCAGCCCCCGGGACGGTTCCTACGAGCAGTACTTC.

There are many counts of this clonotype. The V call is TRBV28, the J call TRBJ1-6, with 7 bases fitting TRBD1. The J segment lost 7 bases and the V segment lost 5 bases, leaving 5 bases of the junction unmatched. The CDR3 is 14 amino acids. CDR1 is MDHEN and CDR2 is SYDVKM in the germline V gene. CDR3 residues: CASSLGQRNSPLHF. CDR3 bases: TGTGCCAGCAGTCTGGGACAGCGAAATTCACCCCTCCACTTT.

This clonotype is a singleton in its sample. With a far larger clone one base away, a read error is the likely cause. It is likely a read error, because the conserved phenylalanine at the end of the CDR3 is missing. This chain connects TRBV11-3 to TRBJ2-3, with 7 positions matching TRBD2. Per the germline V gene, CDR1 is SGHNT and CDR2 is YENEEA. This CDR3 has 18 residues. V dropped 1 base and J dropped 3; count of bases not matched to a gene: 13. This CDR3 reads CASSLGPRRSGVTDTQYL. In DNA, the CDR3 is TGTGCCAGCAGCTTAGGACCCCGCCGGAGCGGGGTGACAGATACGCAGTATCTT.

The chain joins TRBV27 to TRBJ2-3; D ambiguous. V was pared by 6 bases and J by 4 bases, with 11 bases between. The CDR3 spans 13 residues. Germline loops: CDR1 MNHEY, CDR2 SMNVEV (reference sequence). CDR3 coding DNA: TGTGCCAGCAGAACGGAGAAAGCAGATACGCAGTATTTT. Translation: CASRTEKADTQYF.

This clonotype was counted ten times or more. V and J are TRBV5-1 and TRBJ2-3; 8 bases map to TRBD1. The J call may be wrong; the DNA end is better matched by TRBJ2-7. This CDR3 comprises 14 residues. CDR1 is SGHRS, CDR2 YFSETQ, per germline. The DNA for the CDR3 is TGCGCCAGCAGCCTAGGACAGGGCCACGGAGAGCAGTACTTC. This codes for CASSLGQGHGEQYF.

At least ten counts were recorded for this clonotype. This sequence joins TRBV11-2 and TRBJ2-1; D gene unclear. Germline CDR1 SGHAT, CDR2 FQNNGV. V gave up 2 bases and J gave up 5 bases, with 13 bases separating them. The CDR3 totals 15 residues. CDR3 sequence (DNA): TGTGCCAGCAGCTTAATAGGGTACGGTAACAATGAGCAGTTCTTC. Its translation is CASSLIGYGNNEQFF.

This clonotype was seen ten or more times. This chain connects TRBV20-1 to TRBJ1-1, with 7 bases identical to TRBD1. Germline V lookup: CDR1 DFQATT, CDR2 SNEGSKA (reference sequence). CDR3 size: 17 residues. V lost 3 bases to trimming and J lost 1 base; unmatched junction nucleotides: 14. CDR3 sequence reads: CSASYNLGTASNTEAFF. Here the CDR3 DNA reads TGCAGTGCTAGTTACAATCTCGGGACAGCATCGAACACTGAAGCTTTCTTT.

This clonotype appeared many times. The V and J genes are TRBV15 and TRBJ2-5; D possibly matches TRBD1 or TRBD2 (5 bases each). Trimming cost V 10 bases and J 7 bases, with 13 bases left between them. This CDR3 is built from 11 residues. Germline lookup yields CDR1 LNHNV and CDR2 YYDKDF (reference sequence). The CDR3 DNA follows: TGTGCCATCGGGGTTGGGGGGACCCAGTACTTC. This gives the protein CAIGVGGTQYF.

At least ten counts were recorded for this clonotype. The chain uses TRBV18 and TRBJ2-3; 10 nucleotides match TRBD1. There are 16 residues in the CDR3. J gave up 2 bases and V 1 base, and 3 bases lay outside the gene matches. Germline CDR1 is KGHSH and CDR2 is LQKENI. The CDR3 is CASSPLTGGFTDTQYF. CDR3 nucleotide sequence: TGTGCCAGCTCACCACTGACAGGGGGCTTCACAGATACGCAGTATTTT.

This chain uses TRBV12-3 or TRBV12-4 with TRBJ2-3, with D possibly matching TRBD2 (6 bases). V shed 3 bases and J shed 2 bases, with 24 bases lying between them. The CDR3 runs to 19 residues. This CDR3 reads CASSFPGLAVELNTDTQYF. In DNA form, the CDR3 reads TGTGCCAGCAGTTTCCCTGGTTTAGCGGTTGAATTGAACACAGATACGCAGTATTTT.

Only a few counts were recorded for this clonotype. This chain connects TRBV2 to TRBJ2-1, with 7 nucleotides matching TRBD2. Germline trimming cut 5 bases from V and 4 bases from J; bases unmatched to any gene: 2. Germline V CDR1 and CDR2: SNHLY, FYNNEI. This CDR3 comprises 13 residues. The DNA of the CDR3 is TGTGCCAGCAGTCTAGCGGCTTACAATGAGCAGTTCTTC. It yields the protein CASSLAAYNEQFF.

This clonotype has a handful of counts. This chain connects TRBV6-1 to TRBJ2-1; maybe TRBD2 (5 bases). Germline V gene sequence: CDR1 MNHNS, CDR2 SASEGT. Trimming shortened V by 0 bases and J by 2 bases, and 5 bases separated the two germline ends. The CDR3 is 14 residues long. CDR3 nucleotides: TGTGCCAGCAGTGAAGCGGGAGCCTACAATGAGCAGTTCTTC. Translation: CASSEAGAYNEQFF.

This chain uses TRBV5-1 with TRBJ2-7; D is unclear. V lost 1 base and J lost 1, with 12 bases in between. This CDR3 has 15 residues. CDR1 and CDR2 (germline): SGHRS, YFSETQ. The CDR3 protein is CASSLISGLSYEQYF. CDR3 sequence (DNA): TGCGCCAGCAGCTTGATTTCTGGTCTGTCCTACGAGCAGTACTTC.

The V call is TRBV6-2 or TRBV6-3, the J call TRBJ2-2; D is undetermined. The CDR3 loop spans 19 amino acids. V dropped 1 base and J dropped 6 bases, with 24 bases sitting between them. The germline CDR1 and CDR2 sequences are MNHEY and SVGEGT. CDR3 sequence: CASSYLVESAFARPGELFF. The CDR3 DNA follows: TGTGCCAGCAGTTACTTGGTGGAGTCAGCTTTCGCTAGGCCCGGGGAGCTGTTTTTT.

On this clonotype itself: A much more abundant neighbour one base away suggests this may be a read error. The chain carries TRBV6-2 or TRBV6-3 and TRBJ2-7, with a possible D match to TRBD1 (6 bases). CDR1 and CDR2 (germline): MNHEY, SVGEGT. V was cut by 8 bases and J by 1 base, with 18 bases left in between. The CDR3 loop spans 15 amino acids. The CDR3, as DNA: TGTGCCAGCGGTGAAGCCGGAGGACAGTCCTACGAGCAGTACTTC. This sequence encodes CASGEAGGQSYEQYF.

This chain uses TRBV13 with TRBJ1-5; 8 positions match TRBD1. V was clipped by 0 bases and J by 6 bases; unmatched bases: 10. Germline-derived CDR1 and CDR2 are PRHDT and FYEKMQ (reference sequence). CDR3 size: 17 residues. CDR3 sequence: CASSLGTGEGMGQPQHF. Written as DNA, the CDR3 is TGTGCCAGCAGCTTAGGGACAGGGGAGGGTATGGGTCAGCCCCAGCATTTT. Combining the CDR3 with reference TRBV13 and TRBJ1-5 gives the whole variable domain AAGVIQSPRHLIKEKRETATLKCYPIPRHDTVYWYQQGPGQDPQFLISFYEKMQSDKGSIPDRFSAQQFSDYHSELNMSSLELGDSALYFCASSLGTGEGMGQPQHFGDGTRLSIL.